The 24 T cell receptor beta chains in this list originate from one sample, sequenced in a study of a mutant IDH1 vaccine in newly diagnosed glioma. The time point denotes: week 23, last vaccination. A single vaccine dose contained 300 ug of mutant IDH1 20-mer peptide, and topical imiquimod was used with it. These TCRs' antigens remain unknown. Assay used: immunoSEQ multiplex PCR; TCRdb lists only in-frame clones, some missing. The sample yields 50,000 to 70,000 clones, 75% to 90% seen once. The sample was PBMCs, taken from a glioma patient whose treatment included an IDH1 peptide vaccine. These receptors came from a young man with glioma.

The chain has TRBV9 and TRBJ2-1; possibly TRBD2 for D (6 bases). Germline V gene data show CDR1 as SGDLS and CDR2 as YYNGEE. The CDR3 runs to 16 residues. V was trimmed by 4 bases and J by 0 bases, leaving 14 bases between them. This CDR3 reads CASSPSGRSSYNEQFF. In DNA, the CDR3 is TGTGCCAGCAGCCCTAGTGGGAGGAGCTCCTACAATGAGCAGTTCTTC. Looking up the rest from reference TRBV9 and TRBJ2-1 gives the full variable domain: DSGVTQTPKHLITATGQRVTLRCSPRSGDLSVYWYQQSLDQGLQFLIQYYNGEERAKGNILERFSAQQFPDLHSELNLSSLELGDSALYFCASSPSGRSSYNEQFFGPGTRLTVL.

The chain uses TRBV6-6 and TRBJ2-7; tentatively, D is TRBD1 (5 bases). Germline loops: CDR1 MNHNY, CDR2 SVGAGI (reference sequence). This CDR3 region has 12 residues. Trimming took off 6 bases at V and 3 bases at J, with 9 bases between the two ends. The CDR3 bases are TGTGCCAGCAGAACCGACAGCTACGAGCAGTACTTC. Translating it yields CASRTDSYEQYF.

This chain joins TRBV30 and TRBJ2-4, with a tentative D call TRBD2 (6 bases). V was cut by 5 bases and J by 8 bases, with 16 bases left in between. Per germline, CDR1 GTSNPN and CDR2 SVGIG (reference sequence). CDR3 length equals 13 residues. The CDR3 loop reads CAWALGGRDIQYF. The DNA of the CDR3 is TGTGCCTGGGCCCTGGGGGGTAGGGACATTCAGTACTTC.

The rearrangement uses TRBV6-6 and TRBJ2-3; 13 bases are shared with TRBD2. The CDR3 loop spans 16 amino acids. The V gene's germline CDR1 is MNHNY and CDR2 SVGAGI (reference sequence). Trimming at V came to 4 bases and at J to 2 bases, leaving 3 bases not matched to a gene. The CDR3 DNA reads TGTGCCAGCAGTTTCGGGACTAGCGGGAACACAGATACGCAGTATTTT. This gives the protein CASSFGTSGNTDTQYF.

This clone is medium-sized. J is TRBJ2-1 and V is TRBV4-3, with TRBD2 identical over 9 bases. The V and J ends lost 0 bases and 3 bases, in that order; junction bases with no gene match: 12. The CDR3 is made up of 19 amino acids. Germline V gene sequence: CDR1 LGHNA, CDR2 YSLEER. The CDR3 protein is CASSQDFPPASGIYNEQFF. CDR3 DNA sequence: TGCGCCAGCAGCCAAGATTTCCCCCCCGCTAGCGGGATCTACAATGAGCAGTTCTTC.

Here the CDR3 reads CASSQVGTNEKLFF. DNA for the CDR3: TGCGCCAGCAGCCAAGTAGGAACTAATGAAAAACTGTTTTTT. The genes are TRBV4-1 and TRBJ1-4; D call uncertain. CDR1 and CDR2 from the germline V gene are MGHRA and YSYEKL. V lost 1 base and J 1 base, leaving 4 bases between the germline ends. This CDR3 has 14 amino acids.

This clone is labeled as medium-sized. The V gene is TRBV6-5, the J gene TRBJ2-7; 7 bases match TRBD1. Per germline, CDR1 MNHEY and CDR2 SVGAGI. J was trimmed by 5 bases and V by 2 bases; bases with no gene match: 12. The CDR3 runs 16 residues. This CDR3 is CASSYATGARPHEQYF. CDR3 in DNA: TGTGCCAGCAGTTACGCTACAGGGGCACGTCCCCACGAGCAGTACTTC.

This clone occurred a few times. J is TRBJ2-3 and V is TRBV6-1, with 15 bases that match TRBD2. The CDR3 covers 14 residues. Per germline, CDR1 MNHNS and CDR2 SASEGT. The CDR3 DNA reads as TGTGCGGCCGGGACTAGCGGGGGGACAGATACGCAGTATTTT. This encodes CAAGTSGGTDTQYF.

The V and J genes are TRBV19 and TRBJ1-2; 7 nucleotides match TRBD1. CDR3 size: 13 residues. V shed 3 bases, J shed 4 bases, and the junction held 2 bases outside the gene matches. Germline assignment: CDR1 LNHDA and CDR2 SQIVND (reference sequence). The CDR3 spells CASSIDRVYGYTF. The CDR3 nucleotides read TGTGCCAGTAGTATTGACAGGGTCTATGGCTACACCTTC.

This chain connects TRBV10-3 to TRBJ1-5; maybe TRBD1 (6 bases). CDR3 length equals 13 residues. Germline CDR1 ENHRY, CDR2 SYGVKD. V lost 7 bases, J lost 3 bases, and 10 bases lay in between. CDR3 amino acids: CAITGAVNQPQHF. In nucleotides, the CDR3 is TGTGCCATCACGGGGGCAGTCAATCAGCCCCAGCATTTT.

This clone was found once. The chain carries TRBV5-6 and TRBJ2-7; D is uncertain. Germline V gene lookup returns CDR1 SGHDT and CDR2 YYEEEE. V shed 2 bases and J shed 4 bases, with 13 bases lying between them. CDR3 length: 14 amino acids. The CDR3 DNA follows: TGTGCCAGCAGCTTCGCAGCAGTTCGATACGAGCAGTACTTC. Protein sequence: CASSFAAVRYEQYF.

The chain combines TRBV5-1 with TRBJ2-2; 7 bases agree with TRBD2. V lost 5 bases to trimming and J lost 3 bases; unmatched junction nucleotides: 22. CDR1 is SGHRS and CDR2 is YFSETQ in the germline V gene. This CDR3 region has 20 residues. The CDR3 protein is CASRSHISSGTRPYTGELFF. DNA for the CDR3: TGCGCCAGCAGGTCCCATATATCTAGCGGTACGCGTCCGTACACCGGGGAGCTGTTTTTT.

The chain uses TRBV5-6 and TRBJ1-4; D might be TRBD1 (5 bases). The ends were cut back, 4 bases at V and 5 bases at J, with 15 bases in the middle. CDR1 SGHDT and CDR2 YYEEEE come from the germline V gene. This CDR3 spans 15 amino acids. DNA of the CDR3: TGTGCCAGCAGCCACCGGGGGATTAGAAATGAAAAACTGTTTTTT. This sequence encodes CASSHRGIRNEKLFF.

The CDR3 loop reads CASSTDQPNTEAFF. CDR3 bases: TGCGCCAGCAGCACCGACCAACCGAACACTGAAGCTTTCTTT. V is TRBV5-1 and J is TRBJ1-1; D unclear. The CDR3 is made up of 14 amino acids. Between the trimmed V and J ends, which lost 4 bases and 1 base, there was a span of 11 bases. The germline CDR1 and CDR2 sequences are SGHRS and YFSETQ. Using reference TRBV5-1 and TRBJ1-1 for the parts outside the CDR3, the full variable domain is KAGVTQTPRYLIKTRGQQVTLSCSPISGHRSVSWYQQTPGQGLQFLFEYFSETQRNKGNFPGRFSGRQFSNSRSEMNVSTLELGDSALYLCASSTDQPNTEAFFGQGTRLTVV.

This clone was detected only a few times. V and J are TRBV7-2 and TRBJ1-1, with a weak D call TRBD1 (5 bases). V lost 2 bases and J 4 bases, leaving 11 bases between the germline ends. CDR3 length: 14 residues. Per germline, CDR1 SGHTA and CDR2 FQGNSA. In DNA, the CDR3 is TGTGCCAGCAGCTTAAGGGCAGGGATCACTGAAGCTTTCTTT. It translates to CASSLRAGITEAFF.

Comments on this clone: At the DNA level, this CDR3 is encoded by other sequences in the same sample as well. This sequence joins TRBV5-1 and TRBJ2-7; D gene uncertain. Between the trimmed V and J ends, which lost 2 bases and 4 bases, there was a span of 4 bases. CDR3 length: 11 amino acids. Per germline, CDR1 SGHRS and CDR2 YFSETQ. The CDR3 nucleotides are TGCGCCAGCAGCTTAGCATACGAGCAGTACTTC. The encoded protein is CASSLAYEQYF.

The genes are TRBV19 and TRBJ1-2; D ambiguous. Germline-derived CDR1 and CDR2 are LNHDA and SQIVND (reference sequence). V was clipped by 1 base and J by 1 base, with 7 bases between them. The CDR3 has 14 amino acids. The CDR3 nucleotides are TGTGCCAGTAGTATAGGGGGAGGTAACTATGGCTACACCTTC. It yields the protein CASSIGGGNYGYTF.

The chain couples TRBV7-9 to TRBJ1-5, with D uncertain. Trimming shortened V by 5 bases and J by 9 bases, and 8 bases separated the two germline ends. CDR1 is SEHNR and CDR2 is FQNEAQ in the germline V gene (reference sequence). The CDR3 covers 11 residues. The chain's CDR3 is CASSRDGPQHF. DNA of the CDR3: TGTGCCAGCAGCCGTGATGGGCCCCAGCATTTT.

This rearrangement joins TRBV11-2 to TRBJ1-1; perhaps TRBD1 as D (6 bases). V was cut by 9 bases and J by 9 bases, with 17 bases left in between. The CDR3 totals 12 residues. Looked up from germline, CDR1 is SGHAT and CDR2 is FQNNGV. CDR3 bases: TGTGCCAGAGGGGGGACATCTGGACAAGCTTTCTTT. Amino acids: CARGGTSGQAFF.

The chain's CDR3 is CASSLDPAAYYEQYF. The DNA of the CDR3 is TGTGCCAGCAGCTTAGATCCGGCGGCTTACTACGAGCAGTACTTC. The chain links TRBV11-2 to TRBJ2-7; D not resolved. Trimming took off 0 bases at V and 3 bases at J, with 12 bases between the two ends. The CDR3 loop spans 15 amino acids. CDR1 and CDR2 (germline): SGHAT, FQNNGV.

This clone was seen only a few times. The chain employs TRBV4-1 and TRBJ1-3; the D is unclear. CDR1 is MGHRA and CDR2 is YSYEKL in the germline V gene. The CDR3 covers 18 residues. Trimming took off 4 bases at V and 2 bases at J, with 21 bases between the two ends. CDR3 DNA sequence: TGCGCCAGCAGCCCTAAACGGGGTGCTTATGTGGCTGGAAACACCATATATTTT. It codes for CASSPKRGAYVAGNTIYF.

The V gene is TRBV10-3, the J gene TRBJ2-7; D could derive from TRBD1 or TRBD2 (6 bases each). Germline assignment: CDR1 ENHRY and CDR2 SYGVKD. V was cut by 2 bases and J by 0 bases, with 11 bases left in between. This CDR3 has 15 residues. For the CDR3, the DNA is TGTGCCATCAGTGAGATGCGGGACAACTCCTACGAGCAGTACTTC. This codes for CAISEMRDNSYEQYF.

This chain links TRBV4-2 with TRBJ2-7; 10 bases map to TRBD2. V trimming: 4 bases; J trimming: 4 bases; junction bases outside the gene matches: 10. Germline lookup yields CDR1 LGHNA and CDR2 YNFKEQ. There are 16 residues in the CDR3. The CDR3 spells CASSPPQSGRGYEQYF. The CDR3 nucleotides are TGTGCCAGCAGCCCCCCACAAAGCGGGAGGGGTTACGAGCAGTACTTC.

V and J are TRBV5-4 and TRBJ2-5; 15 bases are a match to TRBD2. The J segment lost 9 bases and the V segment lost 5 bases, leaving 11 bases of the junction unmatched. There are 16 residues in the CDR3. Germline CDR1 reads SGHNT; CDR2 reads YYREEE (reference sequence). For the CDR3, the DNA is TGTGCCAGCAGTTACCCCGGGACTAGCGGGGGGTCGTCCCAGTACTTC. Protein: CASSYPGTSGGSSQYF.